Each of the 32 T cell receptor beta chains below was sequenced from the same sample in a study of T cells in Graves' hyperthyroidism and ophthalmopathy. Amplification yielded TCR beta CDR3 regions, with RNA transcripts as the source. With the HTBI primer set, the TCR CDR3 went through a first round of RT-PCR. TCRdb ran MiXCR on the multiplex PCR reads and lists one entry per CDR3 protein. The table lists 96,000 or so distinct CDR3 sequences, around 50% of them singletons. The sample comprised blood. The receptor set was obtained from a woman aged 40 to 49 with Graves' hyperthyroidism.

In its sample, this clonotype was seen a few times. The chain employs TRBV5-1 and TRBJ1-4; D might be TRBD1 (5 bases). The V gene's germline CDR1 is SGHRS and CDR2 YFSETQ. Trimming stripped 1 base from V and 14 bases from J, with 12 bases between. This CDR3 region has 12 residues. Here the CDR3 DNA reads TGCGCCAGCAGCTTGTTGCCAGGGAGGCTGTTTTTT. It is translated as CASSLLPGRLFF.

This clonotype was seen ten or more times. The chain carries TRBV7-2 and TRBJ2-5; 9 bases match TRBD2. The CDR3 has 18 residues. Germline CDR1 SGHTA, CDR2 FQGNSA. V shed 0 bases and J 3 bases; nucleotides not matched to a gene: 11. CDR3 in amino acids: CASSLAFPGSGSEETQYF. CDR3 nucleotide sequence: TGTGCCAGCAGCTTAGCGTTTCCGGGTAGCGGGAGTGAAGAGACCCAGTACTTC.

This clonotype was counted at least ten times. The rearrangement uses TRBV5-1 and TRBJ1-5; TRBD1 matches at 7 bases. CDR1 and CDR2 (germline): SGHRS, YFSETQ. The length of the CDR3 is 15 residues. V lost 2 bases to trimming and J lost 3 bases; unmatched junction nucleotides: 5. The CDR3 loop reads CASSFGDSNNQPQHF. The CDR3 DNA is TGCGCCAGCAGCTTTGGGGACAGCAACAATCAGCCCCAGCATTTT.

In the case of this clonotype: A read error may explain this, as a much larger clone is one base away. V and J are TRBV4-1 and TRBJ1-3; the D gene is possibly TRBD1 (5 bases). The CDR3 totals 14 residues. Germline lookup yields CDR1 MGHRA and CDR2 YSYEKL. CDR3 sequence: CAGSQVRGLNTIYF. CDR3 in DNA: TGCGCCGGCAGCCAAGTTAGGGGTCTAAACACCATATATTTT.

A single count supports this clonotype. CDR3 DNA: TGTGCCAGCAGCCAAGGGTGGGGCACAGATACGCAGTATTTT. This codes for CASSQGWGTDTQYF. This chain uses TRBV9 with TRBJ2-3; D is unclear. The V gene's germline CDR1 is SGDLS and CDR2 YYNGEE. V lost 4 bases, J lost 1 base, and 10 bases lay in between. The CDR3 is 14 residues long. The full variable domain, with the rest looked up from reference TRBV9 and TRBJ2-3, is DSGVTQTPKHLITATGQRVTLRCSPRSGDLSVYWYQQSLDQGLQFLIQYYNGEERAKGNILERFSAQQFPDLHSELNLSSLELGDSALYFCASSQGWGTDTQYFGPGTRLTVL.

The table lists this clonotype with many counts. This chain links TRBV5-1 with TRBJ1-4, with 7 bases that match TRBD1. Trimming removed 3 bases from V and 5 bases from J; junction bases left unmatched: 7. CDR1 is SGHRS and CDR2 is YFSETQ in the germline V gene. This CDR3 comprises 15 residues. In DNA form, the CDR3 reads TGCGCCAGCAGCTCACAGGGGACACCCAATGAAAAACTGTTTTTT. This translates into CASSSQGTPNEKLFF.

This clonotype was recorded at least ten times. This chain connects TRBV7-8 to TRBJ2-7, with TRBD1 identical over 9 bases. The CDR3 runs to 15 residues. After removal of 5 bases from V and 5 bases from J, the junction contained 10 bases not matched to a gene. Germline V gene lookup returns CDR1 SGHVS and CDR2 FQNEAQ. The CDR3 DNA reads as TGTGCCAGCAGCCCGTTGGGACAGGGAGCCGACGAGCAGTACTTC. The encoded protein is CASSPLGQGADEQYF.

For this clonotype: This may be a read error, as it is one base from a much larger clone. The J gene is TRBJ2-2, the V gene TRBV7-2; D might be TRBD2 (5 bases). This CDR3 is 17 amino acids long. CDR1 and CDR2 (germline): SGHTA, FQGNSA. CDR3 sequence (DNA): TGCGCCAGCAGCTCCCTGGAGACCCCACGGTGGACCGGGGAGCTGCTTTTT. It codes for CASSSLETPRWTGELLF.

The chain is built from TRBV6-9 and TRBJ1-5; the match to TRBD1 covers 9 bases. V was pared by 5 bases and J by 11 bases, with 13 bases of the junction left unmatched. The CDR3 loop spans 15 amino acids. CDR1 MNHGY and CDR2 SVAAGI come from the germline V gene. The CDR3 bases are TGTGCCAGCAGTGCCGTCGGACAGGGGACGTACGCCCAGCATTTT. It is translated as CASSAVGQGTYAQHF.

For this clonotype: This is likely a read error, given that the CDR3 carries no conserved phenylalanine or tryptophan at its end. The chain couples TRBV2 to TRBJ1-5, with 9 bases fitting TRBD1. The CDR3 spans 15 residues. Germline assignment: CDR1 SNHLY and CDR2 FYNNEI. V lost 0 bases to trimming and J lost 6 bases; unmatched junction nucleotides: 3. The CDR3 region is CASSEAGTGSQPQHL. In DNA form, the CDR3 reads TGTGCCAGCAGTGAAGCAGGGACAGGGAGTCAGCCCCAGCATTTA.

This clonotype was seen repeatedly, ten times or more. This chain joins TRBV6-5 and TRBJ2-7, with 8 bases aligning to TRBD2. The CDR3 extends over 17 amino acids. V lost 4 bases, J lost 2 bases, and 13 bases stayed unmatched. The germline CDR1 and CDR2 sequences are MNHEY and SVGAGI. This CDR3 reads CASSSPHTLAGTYEQYF. CDR3 bases: TGTGCCAGCAGTTCCCCACACACATTAGCGGGGACCTACGAGCAGTACTTC.

This clonotype was detected ten times or more. The J gene is TRBJ2-3, the V gene TRBV7-2, with TRBD2 matching over 10 bases. The CDR3 has 18 amino acids. Germline-derived CDR1 and CDR2 are SGHTA and FQGNSA. V shed 3 bases and J 5 bases; nucleotides not matched to a gene: 14. The CDR3, as DNA: TGTGCCAGCAGCTTCGTTAGTAGCGGGAGGTCAGGGGGAGATACGCAGTATTTT. Residues: CASSFVSSGRSGGDTQYF. Full variable domain (rest looked up from reference TRBV7-2 and TRBJ2-3): GAGVSQSPSNKVTEKGKDVELRCDPISGHTALYWYRQSLGQGLEFLIYFQGNSAPDKSGLPSDRFSAERTGGSVSTLTIQRTQQEDSAVYLCASSFVSSGRSGGDTQYFGPGTRLTVL.

V gene TRBV29-1 combines with J gene TRBJ2-6; perhaps TRBD1 as D (6 bases). CDR3 length: 11 amino acids. Germline CDR1 and CDR2: SQVTM and ANQGSEA. V was shortened by 6 bases and J by 10 bases, with 10 bases between the two germline ends. In DNA, the CDR3 is TGCAGCGTCCTAGGGGGAAACGTCCTGACTTTC. It encodes CSVLGGNVLTF. The full variable domain, its missing parts supplied by reference TRBV29-1 and TRBJ2-6, is SAVISQKPSRDICQRGTSLTIQCQVDSQVTMMFWYRQQPGQSLTLIATANQGSEATYESGFVIDKFPISRPNLTFSTLTVSNMSPEDSSIYLCSVLGGNVLTFGAGSRLTVL.

This chain joins TRBV7-2 and TRBJ2-7; 11 bases fit TRBD2. The V segment lost 1 base and the J segment 6 bases; nucleotides outside the gene matches: 8. Germline V gene lookup returns CDR1 SGHTA and CDR2 FQGNSA. This CDR3 contains 16 residues. CDR3 in amino acids: CASSLDPTSGNPEQYF. The CDR3 DNA reads TGTGCCAGCAGCTTAGATCCGACTAGCGGGAATCCCGAGCAGTACTTC.

This clonotype was recorded at least ten times. The CDR3 loop reads CSVGAPGTQYF. CDR3 sequence (DNA): TGCAGCGTTGGGGCCCCGGGGACCCAGTACTTC. J is TRBJ2-5 and V is TRBV29-1; D not certain. V lost 4 bases, J lost 7 bases, and 10 bases lay in between. Germline CDR1 SQVTM, CDR2 ANQGSEA. The CDR3 length is 11 residues.

As regards this clonotype: A junction end diverges from the germline sequence, so it may reflect a read error. This sequence joins TRBV4-1 and TRBJ2-7; tentative D call: TRBD2 (6 bases). There are 13 residues in the CDR3. CDR1 and CDR2 from the germline V gene are MGHRA and YSYEKL. Here the CDR3 reads CASSGRLPHEQYF. CDR3 bases: TGCGCCAGCAGCGGGAGGTTACCCCACGAGCAGTACTTT.

The chain links TRBV7-2 to TRBJ2-5, with 9 nucleotides matching TRBD2. CDR3 length: 11 residues. After removal of 6 bases from V and 10 bases from J, the junction contained 3 bases not matched to a gene. Germline CDR1 SGHTA, CDR2 FQGNSA. CDR3 loop: CASRIAGDQYF. The CDR3 DNA reads TGTGCCAGCAGAATAGCGGGAGACCAGTACTTC.

This clonotype was seen repeatedly, ten times or more. The chain is built from TRBV7-2 and TRBJ2-7; D not certain. This CDR3 spans 13 amino acids. V lost 2 bases and J lost 2, with 7 bases in between. The germline gives CDR1 SGHTA, CDR2 FQGNSA. DNA of the CDR3: TGTGCCAGCAGCTTATGGGAAACCTACGAGCAGTACTTC. Protein sequence: CASSLWETYEQYF.

The V call is TRBV20-1, the J call TRBJ2-7, with D perhaps TRBD2 (6 bases). Germline V CDR1 and CDR2: DFQATT, SNEGSKA (reference sequence). This CDR3 spans 17 amino acids. V was trimmed by 6 bases and J by 4 bases, leaving 28 bases between them. The DNA of the CDR3 is TGCAGTGCCTCCGAACCCCCCCGGGGCGGGACTTCATACGAGCAGTACTTC. Translated: CSASEPPRGGTSYEQYF.

The chain is built from TRBV7-8 and TRBJ2-5, with 8 bases identical to TRBD2. This CDR3 region has 17 residues. Unmatched junction bases numbered 14, after V lost 5 bases and J lost 3 bases. Germline V lookup: CDR1 SGHVS, CDR2 FQNEAQ. CDR3 nucleotide sequence: TGTGCCAGCAGCAGTGCCCACCCGGCGGGAGGTAAAGAGACCCAGTACTTC. Translation gives CASSSAHPAGGKETQYF.

The rearrangement joins TRBV9 to TRBJ2-5, with D possibly matching TRBD2 (5 bases). Germline-derived CDR1 and CDR2 are SGDLS and YYNGEE. The ends were cut back, 4 bases at V and 5 bases at J, with 9 bases in the middle. This CDR3 contains 12 residues. The CDR3 DNA is TGTGCCAGCAGCTTTGGAGGCGAGACCCAGTACTTC. Its protein product is CASSFGGETQYF.

The table lists this clonotype with many counts. A much bigger clone sits one base away, suggesting this may be a read error. The gene calls are TRBV7-9 and TRBJ1-2, with D unclear. Germline V lookup: CDR1 SEHNR, CDR2 FQNEAQ (reference sequence). The CDR3 is 12 amino acids. In DNA, the CDR3 is TGTGCCAACAGCTTCCGGACTACATGGTACACCTTC. This encodes CANSFRTTWYTF.

This clonotype was seen many times. The chain joins TRBV29-1 to TRBJ2-7, with D possibly being TRBD2 (5 bases). The germline V and J ends were trimmed by 4 bases and 3 bases, with 10 bases remaining between them. The CDR3 is 12 residues long. Germline CDR1 SQVTM, CDR2 ANQGSEA. This chain's CDR3 is CSVGGGYYEQYF. CDR3 bases: TGCAGCGTTGGTGGAGGATACTACGAGCAGTACTTC.

As regards this clonotype: At one boundary the junction diverges from the germline segment, which might be a read error. The gene calls are TRBV7-2 and TRBJ2-7; D gene ambiguous. The CDR3 contains 14 residues. CDR1 SGHTA and CDR2 FQGNSA come from the germline V gene. CDR3 sequence (DNA): TGTGCCAGCAGCCAAGCTGGGCGCTCCTACGAGCAATACTTC. As protein: CASSQAGRSYEQYF.

As to this clonotype: This could be a read error, since a much larger clone is one nucleotide away. This rearrangement joins TRBV16 to TRBJ1-4, with D hard to call. Germline V lookup: CDR1 KGHSY, CDR2 FQNENV. V lost 1 base and J 4 bases, leaving 7 bases between the germline ends. The CDR3 runs 14 residues. CDR3 region: CASSQCSVNEKLFF. CDR3 DNA sequence: TGTGCCAGCAGCCAATGTTCGGTTAATGAAAAACTGTTTTTT.

This clonotype appeared many times. The chain is built from TRBV2 and TRBJ1-1, with TRBD1 as a possible D gene (6 bases). CDR3 length: 16 residues. Germline V gives CDR1 SNHLY, CDR2 FYNNEI. Trimming took off 2 bases at V and 2 bases at J, with 15 bases between the two ends. CDR3 protein: CASSECPWTANTEAFF. The CDR3, as DNA: TGTGCCAGCAGTGAATGCCCCTGGACAGCTAACACTGAAGCTTTCTTT.

At least ten counts were recorded for this clonotype. This sequence joins TRBV20-1 and TRBJ1-2; 8 bases are shared with TRBD1. The germline CDR1 and CDR2 sequences are DFQATT and SNEGSKA (reference sequence). The CDR3 is 16 residues long. The trim removed 3 bases at V and 4 bases at J, leaving 13 bases unmatched. CDR3 nucleotide sequence: TGCAGTGCTAGGGACTTAATGAAAGGGACAGGCTATGGCTACACCTTC. It yields the protein CSARDLMKGTGYGYTF.

This clonotype was found many times. This chain connects TRBV20-1 to TRBJ2-5, with a possible D match to TRBD1 (6 bases). The V end was cut by 3 bases, the J end by 0 bases, with 11 bases between. CDR3 length equals 14 residues. Germline V CDR1 and CDR2: DFQATT, SNEGSKA (reference sequence). The CDR3 is CSASKGTYQETQYF. The CDR3 nucleotides are TGCAGTGCTAGCAAGGGGACATACCAAGAGACCCAGTACTTC.

This clonotype was detected ten times or more. The CDR3 DNA follows: TGCAGCGTTGGCCAAGGGCGGGAGGGCCGGGAGACCCAGTACTTC. As protein: CSVGQGREGRETQYF. This chain joins TRBV29-1 and TRBJ2-5; 9 nucleotides align to TRBD2. V was clipped by 4 bases and J by 5 bases; unmatched bases: 11. Germline V gene data show CDR1 as SQVTM and CDR2 as ANQGSEA. The length of the CDR3 is 15 residues. Using reference TRBV29-1 and TRBJ2-5 for the parts outside the CDR3, the full variable domain is SAVISQKPSRDICQRGTSLTIQCQVDSQVTMMFWYRQQPGQSLTLIATANQGSEATYESGFVIDKFPISRPNLTFSTLTVSNMSPEDSSIYLCSVGQGREGRETQYFGPGTRLLVL.

This clonotype was recorded a few times. The CDR3 DNA reads TGTGCCAGCAGCTTAGGGGGACAGGAAAAACTGTTTTTT. Its translation: CASSLGGQEKLFF. The chain has TRBV7-8 and TRBJ1-4; 7 bases agree with TRBD1. Trimming at V came to 1 base and at J to 8 bases, leaving 1 base not matched to a gene. This CDR3 is 13 amino acids long. The V gene's germline CDR1 is SGHVS and CDR2 FQNEAQ.

The V gene is TRBV9, the J gene TRBJ2-7; possible D gene TRBD1, 6 bases. CDR1 is SGDLS, CDR2 YYNGEE, per germline. CDR3 length: 14 residues. V lost 0 bases to trimming and J lost 5 bases, with 12 bases between them. The DNA of the CDR3 is TGTGCCAGCAGCGTAGGGGCAGGGGTTGACGAGCAGTACTTC. Residues: CASSVGAGVDEQYF.

This chain connects TRBV10-3 to TRBJ1-5; 8 nucleotides line up with TRBD1. V lost 1 base to trimming and J lost 6 bases; unmatched junction nucleotides: 8. The CDR3 totals 16 residues. Germline CDR1 and CDR2: ENHRY and SYGVKD. The CDR3 nucleotides read TGTGCCATCAGTGAGTGGGGGACAGGAACGGTTCAGCCCCAGCATTTT. Amino acids: CAISEWGTGTVQPQHF.